The clone carrying this T cell receptor (beta chain) was detected many times. Its antigen is still unknown. Relying on iRepertoire HTBI primers and Arm-PCR of CDR3 regions, the team built TCR beta libraries. TCRdb used MiXCR to reprocess the multiplex PCR reads, holding one entry per CDR3 protein. Altogether over 450,000 distinct CDR3 sequences are present, roughly 21% being singletons, with the ten largest covering roughly 7.1%. The sample originates from a study of regulatory T cells in long-lasting Graves disease. Specified time point: persistent/refractory GD, antithyroid drugs over 5 years with positive TRAb. TCR sequences were obtained from RNA taken from PBMCs. Peripheral blood, around 9.9 milliliters per patient, was collected in EDTA tubes. The study, taken as a whole, reports: Among samples with persistent disease, TRBV28, TRBJ1-2 and TRBJ2-5 were favored.

This CDR3 region has 12 residues. Trimming left V 7 bases short and J 7 bases short, with 13 bases between. Germline CDR1 MDHEN, CDR2 SYDVKM. This TCR derives from a female donor with Graves disease. This material consisted of peripheral blood mononuclear cells (PBMCs), taken when the disease was refractory, from a patient treated with antithyroid drugs. This sequence joins TRBV28 and TRBJ1-2; D unclear. Here the CDR3 reads CASTGVTGGYTF. The CDR3 nucleotides read TGTGCCAGCACCGGGGTTACTGGTGGCTACACCTTC.